This TCR beta chain was recovered during a study of read filtering for tumor transcriptome and immune sequencing. Study-level points and caveats: Even smaller IR-seq throughput identified most shared clonotypes.

Germline V gene lookup returns CDR1 LNHDA and CDR2 SQIVND (reference sequence). The length of the CDR3 is 14 residues. From roughly 390 ng of RNA, a library with molecular barcoded alpha/delta and beta/gamma adaptors was made. MiXCR, applied by TCRdb to the reads, yields one record per CDR3 protein. The data show 35,000 to 50,000 distinct CDR3 sequences, roughly an eighth seen once. Of note for this clonotype: What it binds is not known. The junction departs from germline at one end; a sequencing error may be responsible.

The specimen sequenced was a population of CD138-negative cells sorted from bone marrow. This TCR was recovered from a donor at least 40 years old with multiple myeloma. This chain uses TRBV19 with TRBJ1-4; possible D gene TRBD1, 6 bases. The CDR3: CASSRGGLDEKRFF. The CDR3 DNA reads TGTGCCAGTAGTAGGGGGGGCCTGGATGAAAAACGGTTTTTC.